Included here is one T cell receptor (beta chain) sequence, with context. Its antigen is unidentified. With 8 bases removed from V and 2 bases from J, the gap between germline ends came to 10 bases. Germline V gene sequence: CDR1 SNHLY, CDR2 FYNNEI. The CDR3 covers 13 residues. This sample stems from a study of T cell responses to AZD1222 COVID-19 vaccine. Findings and limits, study-wide: Spike as a whole was targeted by vaccine-associated CD4 TCRs, dominant at 160-218 and 743-854.

Here immunoSEQ multiplex PCR was the method, and the copy in TCRdb shows in-frame clones only, minus some. The data hold about 140,000 clones, with 91% observed a single time. The receptor's source is an adult who received the AZD1222 COVID-19 vaccine. The sample in question was peripheral blood, obtained 28 days after the second AZD1222 dose. The genes are TRBV2 and TRBJ2-1, with unresolved D. The CDR3 DNA reads as TGTGCCAGCTCTACAGATCCCTACAATGAGCAGTTCTTC. This sequence encodes CASSTDPYNEQFF.